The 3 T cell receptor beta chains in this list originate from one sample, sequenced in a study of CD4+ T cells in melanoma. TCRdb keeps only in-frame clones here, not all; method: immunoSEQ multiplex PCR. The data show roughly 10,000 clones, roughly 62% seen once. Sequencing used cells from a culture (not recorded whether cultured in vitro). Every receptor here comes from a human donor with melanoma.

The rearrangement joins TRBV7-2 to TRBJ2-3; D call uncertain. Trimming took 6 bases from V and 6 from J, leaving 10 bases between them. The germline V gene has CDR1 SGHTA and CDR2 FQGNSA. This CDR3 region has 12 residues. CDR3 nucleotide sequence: TGTGCCAGCAGTCTGAATCGGGATACGCAGTATTTT. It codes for CASSLNRDTQYF.

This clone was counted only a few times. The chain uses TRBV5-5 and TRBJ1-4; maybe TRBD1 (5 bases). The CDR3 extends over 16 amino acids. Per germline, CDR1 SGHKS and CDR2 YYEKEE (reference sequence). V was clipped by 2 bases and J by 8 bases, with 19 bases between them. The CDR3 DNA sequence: TGTGCCAGCAGCTTCGGGTCGGGGGATGGGGGGGAAAAACTGTTTTTT. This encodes CASSFGSGDGGEKLFF.

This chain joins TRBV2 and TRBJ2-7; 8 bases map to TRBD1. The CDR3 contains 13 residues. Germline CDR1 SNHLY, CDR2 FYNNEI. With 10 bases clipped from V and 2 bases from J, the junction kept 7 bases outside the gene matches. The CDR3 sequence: CATLGTGTYEQYF. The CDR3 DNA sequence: TGTGCCACCCTGGGGACAGGCACCTACGAGCAGTACTTC.